What follows are 23 T cell receptor beta chains derived from one specimen sequenced in a study of blood T cell repertoires in COVID-19. Profiling relied on immunoSEQ multiplex PCR, and the TCRdb table lists in-frame clones only, not all of them. The sample yields about 180,000 clones, 89% seen once. Sequenced sample: PBMCs or T cells enriched from blood (not recorded which). These receptors were obtained from a woman aged 40 to 55 with acute COVID-19.

The chain recombines TRBV18 with TRBJ2-3; weak D call: TRBD1 (5 bases). The germline V and J ends were trimmed by 6 bases and 2 bases, with 12 bases remaining between them. From germline, CDR1 is KGHSH and CDR2 LQKENI. The CDR3 totals 14 residues. CDR3 sequence: CASSKTVLTDTQYF. In DNA, the CDR3 is TGTGCCAGCTCCAAGACAGTCCTCACAGATACGCAGTATTTT.

The chain combines TRBV5-4 with TRBJ2-5; weak D call: TRBD1 (6 bases). The CDR3 spans 13 residues. CDR1 is SGHNT, CDR2 YYREEE, per germline (reference sequence). Trimming pared 0 bases from V and 5 bases from J, leaving 8 bases between. CDR3 coding DNA: TGTGCCAGCAGCTTGGCAGGGGTGGAGACCCAGTACTTC. Amino acids: CASSLAGVETQYF. Full variable domain (remainder filled in from reference TRBV5-4 and TRBJ2-5): ETGVTQSPTHLIKTRGQQVTLRCSSQSGHNTVSWYQQALGQGPQFIFQYYREEENGRGNFPPRFSGLQFPNYSSELNVNALELDDSALYLCASSLAGVETQYFGPGTRLLVL.

This chain uses TRBV6-5 with TRBJ1-1; perhaps TRBD1 as D (6 bases). Per the germline V gene, CDR1 is MNHEY and CDR2 is SVGAGI. The CDR3 has 13 amino acids. V dropped 6 bases and J dropped 0 bases, with 8 bases sitting between them. CDR3 region: CASRRTVNTEAFF. CDR3 DNA sequence: TGTGCCAGCAGGAGGACAGTGAACACTGAAGCTTTCTTT.

The rearrangement joins TRBV9 to TRBJ2-1; D gene unclear. V shed 0 bases and J shed 15 bases, with 16 bases lying between them. CDR3 length: 13 amino acids. CDR1 is SGDLS and CDR2 is YYNGEE in the germline V gene. The CDR3 sequence is CASSVATTFPTFF. The CDR3 DNA reads TGTGCCAGCAGCGTAGCTACGACTTTTCCGACGTTCTTC.

The chain uses TRBV6-5 and TRBJ1-1; 7 bases map to TRBD1. Germline V gene sequence: CDR1 MNHEY, CDR2 SVGAGI. The CDR3 consists of 14 residues. V trimming: 5 bases; J trimming: 6 bases; junction bases outside the gene matches: 9. The CDR3 nucleotides are TGTGCCAGCAGTCCGGACAGGAGGTCGGCTGAAGCTTTCTTT. It yields the protein CASSPDRRSAEAFF.

The V call is TRBV6-4, the J call TRBJ1-4; possible D gene TRBD1, 5 bases. The CDR3 extends over 13 amino acids. CDR1 is MRHNA, CDR2 SNTAGT, per germline. The chain's CDR3 is CVLSTQVSEKLFF. CDR3 bases: TGTGTCCTCAGCACACAGGTGAGTGAAAAACTGTTTTTT.

J is TRBJ1-2 and V is TRBV3-1 (or the pseudogene TRBV3-2), with D possibly matching TRBD1 (5 bases). Germline V lookup: CDR1 LGHDT, CDR2 YNNKEL (reference sequence). CDR3 size: 15 residues. V was clipped by 0 bases and J by 2 bases, with 10 bases between them. The CDR3 region is CASSQDQGANYGYTF. The CDR3 DNA follows: TGTGCCAGCAGCCAAGATCAAGGGGCCAACTATGGCTACACCTTC.

The V and J genes are TRBV3-1 (or the pseudogene TRBV3-2) and TRBJ1-6; weak D call: TRBD1 (6 bases). Trimming removed 4 bases from V and 1 base from J, with 17 bases in between. The CDR3 consists of 18 residues. The germline CDR1 and CDR2 sequences are LGHDT and YNNKEL (reference sequence). In DNA, the CDR3 is TGTGCCAGCAGCCCTAACAGGGACCCGGGGTCCTATAATTCACCCCTCCACTTT. This codes for CASSPNRDPGSYNSPLHF.

V gene TRBV10-3 combines with J gene TRBJ2-7, with a tentative D call TRBD2 (6 bases). Trimming shortened V by 4 bases and J by 0 bases, and 10 bases separated the two germline ends. Germline V gives CDR1 ENHRY, CDR2 SYGVKD. There are 14 residues in the CDR3. The CDR3 coding sequence is TGTGCCATCAGTGGGCCGGGAGTCTCCTACGAGCAGTACTTC. This translates into CAISGPGVSYEQYF.

The chain links TRBV11-2 to TRBJ2-1; possibly TRBD1 for D (6 bases). From germline, CDR1 is SGHAT and CDR2 FQNNGV. The V end was cut by 5 bases, the J end by 0 bases, with 11 bases between. The CDR3 loop spans 15 amino acids. CDR3 amino acids: CASSPRTASYNEQFF. In DNA form, the CDR3 reads TGTGCCAGCAGCCCCCGGACAGCCTCCTACAATGAGCAGTTCTTC. Full variable domain (missing parts from reference TRBV11-2 and TRBJ2-1): EAGVAQSPRYKIIEKRQSVAFWCNPISGHATLYWYQQILGQGPKLLIQFQNNGVVDDSQLPKDRFSAERLKGVDSTLKIQPAKLEDSAVYLCASSPRTASYNEQFFGPGTRLTVL.

The V gene is TRBV28, the J gene TRBJ1-5, with TRBD1 identical over 8 bases. The CDR3 covers 12 residues. Germline loops: CDR1 MDHEN, CDR2 SYDVKM. Trimming at V came to 10 bases and at J to 4 bases, leaving 3 bases not matched to a gene. CDR3: CATRQGNQPQHF. The CDR3 DNA is TGTGCCACGAGACAGGGGAATCAGCCCCAGCATTTT.

This sequence joins TRBV4-1 and TRBJ1-2; D is possibly TRBD1 (5 bases). V was shortened by 3 bases and J by 3 bases, with 20 bases between the two germline ends. Germline lookup yields CDR1 MGHRA and CDR2 YSYEKL. The CDR3 consists of 17 residues. The CDR3 nucleotides read TGCGCCAGCAGCCAGACCCCTGGGGCCGCTATTCACTATGGCTACACCTTC. It yields the protein CASSQTPGAAIHYGYTF.

This clone was observed a few times. The rearrangement joins TRBV6-1 to TRBJ1-1; D may be TRBD1 (5 bases). V gave up 3 bases and J gave up 5 bases, with 16 bases separating them. The V gene's germline CDR1 is MNHNS and CDR2 SASEGT. The CDR3 is made up of 15 amino acids. CDR3 loop: CASSDLTGGETEAFF. The DNA for the CDR3 is TGTGCCAGCAGTGACCTAACAGGAGGGGAAACTGAAGCTTTCTTT.

Turning to this clone: In the same sample, other DNA sequences code for this CDR3. The chain uses TRBV24-1 and TRBJ2-7; TRBD1 matches at 10 bases. V shed 4 bases, J shed 1 base, and the junction held 3 bases outside the gene matches. The germline V gene encodes CDR1 KGHDR and CDR2 SFDVKD. This CDR3 has 15 residues. The CDR3 here is CATSDPGQGSYEQYF. The CDR3 coding sequence is TGTGCCACCAGTGACCCGGGACAGGGGTCCTACGAGCAGTACTTC.

This clone showed up just a few times. The V call is TRBV4-1, the J call TRBJ2-2, with TRBD2 as a possible D gene (6 bases). Looked up from germline, CDR1 is MGHRA and CDR2 is YSYEKL. V lost 4 bases, J lost 4 bases, and 16 bases lay in between. This CDR3 has 16 amino acids. CDR3 amino acids: CASSPYGGVSTGELFF. The CDR3 DNA reads as TGCGCCAGCAGCCCGTACGGGGGTGTGAGCACCGGGGAGCTGTTTTTT.

V usage is TRBV9 and J usage is TRBJ1-3; D gene uncertain. The V gene's germline CDR1 is SGDLS and CDR2 YYNGEE. Trimming cost V 3 bases and J 4 bases, with 14 bases left between them. The CDR3 has 15 amino acids. CDR3 sequence reads: CASSAPSRGGNTIYF. The CDR3 bases are TGTGCCAGCAGCGCCCCTAGTCGGGGAGGAAACACCATATATTTT.

The chain recombines TRBV7-8 with TRBJ1-2; D is possibly TRBD1 (5 bases). CDR1 SGHVS and CDR2 FQNEAQ come from the germline V gene. With 0 bases removed from V and 5 bases from J, the gap between germline ends came to 16 bases. This CDR3 comprises 16 residues. The CDR3 is CASSLAAPGEGYGYTF. CDR3 DNA: TGTGCCAGCAGCTTAGCTGCCCCCGGGGAGGGGTATGGCTACACCTTC.

The rearrangement links TRBV6-4 to TRBJ1-5; tentatively, D is TRBD1 (6 bases). The CDR3 sequence is 17 residues long. Germline V lookup: CDR1 MRHNA, CDR2 SNTAGT. V lost 8 bases to trimming and J lost 0 bases, with 20 bases between them. The CDR3 bases are TGTGCCAGCGGGAAAAAAGACAGGACTTATAGCAATCAGCCCCAGCATTTT. Protein product: CASGKKDRTYSNQPQHF.

This clone was picked up one time. The chain has TRBV2 and TRBJ1-5, with TRBD1 identical over 8 bases. The CDR3 is 15 amino acids. V lost 0 bases to trimming and J lost 8 bases; unmatched junction nucleotides: 6. Germline V lookup: CDR1 SNHLY, CDR2 FYNNEI. The CDR3 spells CASSEAGAGGEPQHF. DNA of the CDR3: TGTGCCAGCAGTGAAGCGGGAGCAGGGGGCGAGCCCCAGCATTTT.

This clone has a single count. The chain is built from TRBV30 and TRBJ2-2; 7 nucleotides agree with TRBD1. After removal of 1 base from V and 5 bases from J, the junction contained 4 bases not matched to a gene. Germline V gives CDR1 GTSNPN, CDR2 SVGIG (reference sequence). The CDR3 covers 14 residues. This CDR3 reads CAWSALQGTGELFF. The CDR3 nucleotides read TGTGCCTGGAGTGCCTTACAGGGGACCGGGGAGCTGTTTTTT. The full variable domain, completed using reference TRBV30 and TRBJ2-2, is SQTIHQWPATLVQPVGSPLSLECTVEGTSNPNLYWYRQAAGRGLQLLFYSVGIGQISSEVPQNLSASRPQDRQFILSSKKLLLSDSGFYLCAWSALQGTGELFFGEGSRLTVL.

The chain recombines TRBV9 with TRBJ2-3; TRBD1 might be the D (8 bases). The CDR3 has 16 residues. Germline V gene data show CDR1 as SGDLS and CDR2 as YYNGEE. The ends were cut back, 1 base at V and 1 base at J, with 13 bases in the middle. CDR3 bases: TGTGCCAGCAGCGTACGGACAGGGAGGGGCACAGATACGCAGTATTTT. Protein product: CASSVRTGRGTDTQYF.

The V call is TRBV27, the J call TRBJ1-6, with 9 bases fitting TRBD1. J was trimmed by 0 bases and V by 3 bases; bases with no gene match: 0. CDR1 and CDR2 (germline): MNHEY, SMNVEV (reference sequence). This CDR3 spans 16 amino acids. The CDR3 DNA follows: TGTGCCAGCAGTTTGACAGGGGGCTCCTATAATTCACCCCTCCACTTT. This gives the protein CASSLTGGSYNSPLHF.

The J gene is TRBJ1-4, the V gene TRBV6-5; no clear D. The V end lost 10 bases, the J end lost 7 bases, and 16 bases lay between the germline ends. The CDR3 covers 13 residues. Germline CDR1 and CDR2: MNHEY and SVGAGI. The CDR3: CATKGPGSEKLFF. CDR3 coding DNA: TGTGCCACCAAGGGCCCTGGGAGTGAAAAACTGTTTTTT.